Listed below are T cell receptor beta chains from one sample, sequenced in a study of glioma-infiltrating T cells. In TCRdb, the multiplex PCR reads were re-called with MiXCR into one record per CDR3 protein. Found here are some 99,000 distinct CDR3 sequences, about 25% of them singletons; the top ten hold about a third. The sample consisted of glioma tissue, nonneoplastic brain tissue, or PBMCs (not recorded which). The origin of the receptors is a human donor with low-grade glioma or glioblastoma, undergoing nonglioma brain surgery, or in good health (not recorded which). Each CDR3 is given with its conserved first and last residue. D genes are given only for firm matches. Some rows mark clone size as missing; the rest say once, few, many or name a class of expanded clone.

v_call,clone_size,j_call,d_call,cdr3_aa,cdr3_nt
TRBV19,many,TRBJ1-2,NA,CASMRLGYGYTF,TGTGCCAGTATGCGGCTCGGCTATGGCTACACCTTC
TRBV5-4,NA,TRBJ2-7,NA,CASSLAPLSSYEQYF,TGTGCCAGCAGCTTGGCCCCACTTAGCTCCTACGAGCAGTACTTC
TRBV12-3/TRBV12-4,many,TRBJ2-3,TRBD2,CASRAGLTTDTQYF,TGTGCCAGCAGAGCGGGACTTACCACAGATACGCAGTATTTT
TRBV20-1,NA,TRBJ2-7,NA,CITTSGFREQYF,TGCATTACTACGAGTGGGTTCCGCGAGCAGTACTTC
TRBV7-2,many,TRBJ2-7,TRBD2,CASSLGVATSGEQYF,TGTGCCAGCAGCTTAGGGGTGGCTACTAGCGGGGAGCAGTACTTC
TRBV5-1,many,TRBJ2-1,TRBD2,CASRTSGNNNEQFF,TGCGCCAGCCGTACTAGCGGGAATAACAATGAGCAGTTCTTC
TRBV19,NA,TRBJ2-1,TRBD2,CASTLGLAGGNEQFF,TGTGCCAGTACTTTGGGTCTAGCGGGGGGTAATGAGCAGTTCTTC
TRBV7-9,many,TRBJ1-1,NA,CASRDRSNTEAFF,TGTGCCAGCAGAGACAGATCGAACACTGAAGCTTTCTTT
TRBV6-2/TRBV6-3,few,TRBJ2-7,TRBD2,CASSYTGTNEQYF,TGTGCCAGCAGTTACACCGGGACTAATGAGCAGTACTTC
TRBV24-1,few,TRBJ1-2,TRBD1,CATSDPGTGLRGYTF,TGTGCCACCAGTGACCCCGGGACAGGCCTCCGGGGCTACACCTTC
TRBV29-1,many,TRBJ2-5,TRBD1,CSVSGGEETQYF,TGCAGCGTTTCAGGGGGCGAAGAGACCCAGTACTTC
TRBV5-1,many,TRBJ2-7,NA,CASRGTSSYEQYF,TGCGCCAGCAGAGGGACAAGCTCCTACGAGCAGTACTTC
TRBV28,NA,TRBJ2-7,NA,CASSFYRPKGYVQYF,TGTGCCAGCAGTTTTTATCGCCCAAAGGGGTACGTTCAGTACTTC
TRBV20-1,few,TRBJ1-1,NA,CSARGWGAYTVAFF,TGCAGTGCTCGAGGTTGGGGGGCGTACACTGTAGCTTTCTTT
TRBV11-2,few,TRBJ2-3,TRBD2,CASIGTSGGADTQYF,TGTGCCAGCATCGGGACTAGCGGGGGAGCAGATACGCAGTATTTT
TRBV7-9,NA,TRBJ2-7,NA,CASSFYICSALGGPNSYEQYF,NA
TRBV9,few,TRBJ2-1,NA,CASSVAGGPYNEQFF,TGTGCCAGCAGCGTAGCAGGGGGGCCCTACAATGAGCAGTTCTTC
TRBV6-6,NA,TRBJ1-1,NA,CASRLGFSTEAFF,TGTGCCAGCAGGTTAGGTTTTAGCACTGAAGCTTTCTTT